The source of this T cell receptor beta chain is a study of cytomegalovirus exposure and HLA in healthy donors. V lost 3 bases, J lost 2 bases, and 10 bases lay in between. The CDR3 is made up of 14 amino acids. Germline CDR1 MDHEN, CDR2 SYDVKM. Study-wide results and caveats: The study reported that TCR beta sequences accurately predicted HLA-A and HLA-B alleles in most subjects. Presence/absence analysis assumed near-uniform sequencing depth across donors.

As concerns this clone: The antigen remains unidentified.

With 60 Vbeta and 13 Jbeta primers, the PCR was carried out. Sequencing was performed with immunoSEQ multiplex PCR; in TCRdb, only in-frame clones are kept and a portion is missing. The table lists some 100,000 clones, about four fifths of them singletons, with roughly an eighth in the top ten. This chain connects TRBV28 to TRBJ1-2; tentatively, D is TRBD1 (6 bases). The receptor's source is a woman in her seventies in good health and CMV-seropositive. Sequencing input: PBMCs. The CDR3: CASSLPDRNYGYTF. CDR3 sequence (DNA): TGTGCCAGCAGTTTGCCGGACAGAAACTATGGCTACACCTTC.